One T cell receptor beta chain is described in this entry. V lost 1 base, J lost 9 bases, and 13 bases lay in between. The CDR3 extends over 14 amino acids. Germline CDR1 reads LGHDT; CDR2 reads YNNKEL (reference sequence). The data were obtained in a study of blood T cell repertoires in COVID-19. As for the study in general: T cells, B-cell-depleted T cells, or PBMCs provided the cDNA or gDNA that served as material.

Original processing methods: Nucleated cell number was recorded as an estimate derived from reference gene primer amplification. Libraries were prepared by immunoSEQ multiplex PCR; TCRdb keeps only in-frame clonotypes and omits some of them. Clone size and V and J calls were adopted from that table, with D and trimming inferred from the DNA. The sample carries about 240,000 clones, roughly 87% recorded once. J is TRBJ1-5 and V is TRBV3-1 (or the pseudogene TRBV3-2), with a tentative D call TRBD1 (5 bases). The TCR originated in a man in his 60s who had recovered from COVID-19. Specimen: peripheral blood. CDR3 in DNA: TGTGCCAGCAGCCAAGGCCAGGGAATAAGGCCCCAGCATTTT. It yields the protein CASSQGQGIRPQHF.